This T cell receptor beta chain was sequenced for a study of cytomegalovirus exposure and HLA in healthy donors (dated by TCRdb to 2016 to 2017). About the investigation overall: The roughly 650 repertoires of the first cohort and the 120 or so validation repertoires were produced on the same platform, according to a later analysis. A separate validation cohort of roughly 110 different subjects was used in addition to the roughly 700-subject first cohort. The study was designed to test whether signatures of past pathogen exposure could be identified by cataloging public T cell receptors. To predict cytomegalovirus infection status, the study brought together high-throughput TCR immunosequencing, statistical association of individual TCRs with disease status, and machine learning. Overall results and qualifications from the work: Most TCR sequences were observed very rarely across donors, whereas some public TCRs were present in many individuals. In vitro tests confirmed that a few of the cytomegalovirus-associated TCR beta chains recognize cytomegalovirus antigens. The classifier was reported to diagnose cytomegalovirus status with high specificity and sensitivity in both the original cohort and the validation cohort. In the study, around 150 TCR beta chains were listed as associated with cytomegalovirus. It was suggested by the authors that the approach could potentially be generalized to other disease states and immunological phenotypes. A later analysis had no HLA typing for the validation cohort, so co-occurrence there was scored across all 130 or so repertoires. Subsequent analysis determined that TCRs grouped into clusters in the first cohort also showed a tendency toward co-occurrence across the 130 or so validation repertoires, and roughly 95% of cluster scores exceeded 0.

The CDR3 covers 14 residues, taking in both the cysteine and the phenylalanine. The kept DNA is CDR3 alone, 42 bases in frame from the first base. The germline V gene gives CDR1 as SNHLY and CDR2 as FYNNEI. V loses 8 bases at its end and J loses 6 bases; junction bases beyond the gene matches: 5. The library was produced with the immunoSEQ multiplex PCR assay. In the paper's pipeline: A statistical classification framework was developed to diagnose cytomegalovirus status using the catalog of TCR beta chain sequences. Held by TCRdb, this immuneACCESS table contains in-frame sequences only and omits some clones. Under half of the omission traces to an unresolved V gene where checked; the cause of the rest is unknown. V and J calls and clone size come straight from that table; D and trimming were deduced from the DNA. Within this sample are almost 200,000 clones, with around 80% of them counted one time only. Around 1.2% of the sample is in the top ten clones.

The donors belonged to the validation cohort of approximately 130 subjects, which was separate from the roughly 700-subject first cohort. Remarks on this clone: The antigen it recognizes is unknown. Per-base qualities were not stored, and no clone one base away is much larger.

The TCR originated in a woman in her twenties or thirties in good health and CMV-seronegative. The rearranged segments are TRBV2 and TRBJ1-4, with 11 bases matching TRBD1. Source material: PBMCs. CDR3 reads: CASFRDRGDEKLFF. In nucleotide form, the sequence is TGTGCCAGCTTTCGGGACAGGGGGGATGAAAAACTGTTTTTT. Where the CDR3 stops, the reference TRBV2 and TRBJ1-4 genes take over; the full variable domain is EPEVTQTPSHQVTQMGQEVILRCVPISNHLYFYWYRQILGQKVEFLVSFYNNEISEKSEIFDDQFSVERPDGSNFTLKIRSTKLEDSAMYFCASFRDRGDEKLFFGSGTQLSVL.